The subject of this entry is one T cell receptor beta chain. The data were produced by immunoSEQ multiplex PCR, yet TCRdb's version contains in-frame clones alone and is incomplete. The sample has 1,100,000 or so clones, about 84% seen once. This sample is part of a study of shared clonotypes between healthy human individuals. Germline values: CDR1 ENHRY, CDR2 SYGVKD. Trimming cost V 6 bases and J 5 bases; bases outside gene matches: 3. The CDR3 contains 12 residues. The sample was memory CD4+ T cells from PBMCs. Stated subset: CD45RA-negative fraction. The chain couples TRBV10-3 to TRBJ2-7, with TRBD1 matching 8 bases. This clonotype originated in a man aged 18 to 30 in good health. Some clones in this sample may be carry-over from other donors' samples. The CDR3 loop reads CAISDRGDEQYF. The CDR3 region has the DNA TGTGCCATCAGCGACAGGGGAGACGAGCAGTACTTC.